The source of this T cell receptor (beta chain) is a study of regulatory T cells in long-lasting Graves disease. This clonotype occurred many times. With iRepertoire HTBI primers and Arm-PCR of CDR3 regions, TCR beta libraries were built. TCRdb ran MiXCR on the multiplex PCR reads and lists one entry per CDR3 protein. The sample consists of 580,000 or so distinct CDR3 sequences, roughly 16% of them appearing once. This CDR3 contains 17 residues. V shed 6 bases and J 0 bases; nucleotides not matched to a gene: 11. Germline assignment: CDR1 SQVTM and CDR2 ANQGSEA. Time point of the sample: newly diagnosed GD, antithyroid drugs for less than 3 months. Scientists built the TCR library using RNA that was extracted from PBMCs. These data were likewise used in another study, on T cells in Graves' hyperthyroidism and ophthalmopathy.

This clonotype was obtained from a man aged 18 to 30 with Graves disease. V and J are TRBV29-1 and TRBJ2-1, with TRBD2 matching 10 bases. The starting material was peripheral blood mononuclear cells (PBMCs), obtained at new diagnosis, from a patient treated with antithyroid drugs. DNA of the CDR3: TGCAGCGTGGGGTCGCCTAGCGGGGGCGGCTCCTACAATGAGCAGTTCTTC. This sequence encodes CSVGSPSGGGSYNEQFF.